This T cell receptor beta chain is drawn from a study of cytomegalovirus exposure and HLA in healthy donors. Looking at the study overall: Of the donors genotyped, about 390 in all, over 80% fell in the Caucasian-associated ancestry cluster. Whole-study findings and limits: According to a later analysis, most TCR beta chains associated with CMV appeared HLA-restricted. Donor immune exposure was known only as CMV serostatus. Per published accounts, TCR beta sequences correctly predicted the HLA-A and HLA-B alleles of most subjects.

A multiplex PCR was run with 60 Vbeta primers and 13 Jbeta primers. Assay used: immunoSEQ multiplex PCR; TCRdb lists only in-frame clones, some missing. The repertoire holds roughly 110,000 clones, with around three quarters as singletons. As to this clone: Its antigen is not identified.

CDR1 and CDR2 from the germline V gene are MNHEY and SVGAGI. The ends were cut back, 0 bases at V and 1 base at J, with 9 bases in the middle. The CDR3 spans 15 residues. The specimen sequenced was PBMCs. The sequence came from a woman aged 18-29 years in good health and CMV-seropositive. The chain has TRBV6-5 and TRBJ1-1; D call uncertain. The CDR3 bases are TGTGCCAGCAGTTACTCGATTACTTCGAACACTGAAGCTTTCTTT. Residues: CASSYSITSNTEAFF.